Each of the 9 T cell receptor beta chains below was sequenced from the same sample in a study of CD8+CD57+ T cells in acquired aplastic anemia. It was patients with CD8+CD57+ cell expansion by flow cytometry who were chosen for sequencing. Genomic DNA constituted the template upon which TCR beta VDJ and CDR3 profiling was performed. MiXCR, run by TCRdb on the reads, gives a single entry per CDR3 protein. Here the sample spans about 120,000 distinct CDR3 sequences, roughly 55% being singletons. Sequencing was done on a sample of sorted CD4+, CD8+, or CD8+CD57+ T cells (not recorded which) from PBMCs. These receptors originate from a human donor with aplastic anemia.

Only a few counts were recorded for this clonotype. The chain uses TRBV10-3 and TRBJ1-6; TRBD1 matches at 9 bases. The CDR3 consists of 14 residues. J lost 8 bases, V lost 6 bases, and 5 bases had no gene match. Germline CDR1 is ENHRY and CDR2 is SYGVKD. CDR3 loop: CAIRPGQGDSPLHF. The CDR3 nucleotides are TGTGCCATCAGGCCGGGACAGGGTGATTCACCCCTCCACTTT.

This chain joins TRBV27 and TRBJ2-7; TRBD1 agrees at 7 bases. The CDR3 is made up of 15 amino acids. Germline CDR1 MNHEY, CDR2 SMNVEV (reference sequence). V lost 2 bases to trimming and J lost 0 bases; unmatched junction nucleotides: 4. In nucleotides, the CDR3 is TGTGCCAGCAGTTTAGAACAGGGGAGCTCCTACGAGCAGTACTTC. Its translation: CASSLEQGSSYEQYF.

The chain links TRBV7-2 to TRBJ2-5; tentatively, D is TRBD1 or TRBD2 (5 bases each). The CDR3 covers 14 residues. Trimming removed 3 bases at V and 5 bases at J, with 13 bases between. Germline CDR1 and CDR2: SGHTA and FQGNSA. The CDR3 spells CASSFGTTGETQYF. For the CDR3, the DNA is TGTGCCAGCAGCTTCGGGACGACGGGGGAGACCCAGTACTTC. The variable domain in full, completed from reference TRBV7-2 and TRBJ2-5, reads GAGVSQSPSNKVTEKGKDVELRCDPISGHTALYWYRQSLGQGLEFLIYFQGNSAPDKSGLPSDRFSAERTGGSVSTLTIQRTQQEDSAVYLCASSFGTTGETQYFGPGTRLLVL.

This clonotype was counted a few times. The chain carries TRBV7-9 and TRBJ1-1; the D is unclear. CDR1 SEHNR and CDR2 FQNEAQ come from the germline V gene (reference sequence). Trimming took 4 bases from V and 7 from J, leaving 10 bases between them. This CDR3 is built from 12 residues. The CDR3 bases are TGTGCCAGCAGCTCCCTCGGGGTTGAAGCTTTCTTT. It codes for CASSSLGVEAFF.

In this sample, this clonotype turned up a few times. The chain is built from TRBV5-4 and TRBJ2-3, with no clear D. The CDR3 length is 17 residues. V gave up 2 bases and J gave up 3 bases, with 19 bases separating them. The germline V gene has CDR1 SGHNT and CDR2 YYREEE (reference sequence). The CDR3 DNA sequence: TGTGCCAGCAGCTTATGGAACGCTTTACCGTCGACAGATACGCAGTATTTT. It is translated as CASSLWNALPSTDTQYF.

The chain employs TRBV7-9 and TRBJ2-1; D is ambiguous. Trimming pared 7 bases from V and 5 bases from J, leaving 3 bases between. CDR3 length: 10 residues. The germline V gene has CDR1 SEHNR and CDR2 FQNEAQ (reference sequence). The CDR3 sequence is CASNNNEQFF. CDR3 sequence (DNA): TGTGCCAGCAATAACAATGAGCAGTTCTTC.

This clonotype was seen many times. The chain uses TRBV29-1 and TRBJ2-7, with TRBD2 matching over 9 bases. The V segment lost 7 bases and the J segment 2 bases; nucleotides outside the gene matches: 6. This CDR3 contains 13 residues. Germline V gives CDR1 SQVTM, CDR2 ANQGSEA. In DNA, the CDR3 is TGCAGCGCCCGACTAGCGGATACCTACGAGCAGTACTTC. Translated, it gives CSARLADTYEQYF.

This rearrangement joins TRBV4-2 to TRBJ1-2; the D is unclear. CDR3 length equals 14 residues. The germline V gene encodes CDR1 LGHNA and CDR2 YNFKEQ. V shed 4 bases and J shed 4 bases, with 13 bases lying between them. The CDR3 region is CASSPSRGTYGYTF. The CDR3 DNA is TGTGCCAGCAGCCCCTCACGAGGCACCTATGGCTACACCTTC.

This chain uses TRBV20-1 with TRBJ2-3, with D possibly TRBD2 on 6 matching bases. Germline V CDR1 and CDR2: DFQATT, SNEGSKA (reference sequence). V was cut by 0 bases and J by 5 bases, with 21 bases left in between. CDR3 size: 17 residues. CDR3 in amino acids: CSARDTITSPKGDTQYF. For the CDR3, the DNA is TGCAGTGCTAGAGATACTATAACTAGCCCCAAGGGAGATACGCAGTATTTT.